This T cell receptor (beta chain) was recovered during a study of T cell responses to AZD1222 COVID-19 vaccine. About this clone: Its specificity is not known.

Between the trimmed V and J ends, which lost 5 bases and 0 bases, there was a span of 11 bases. The CDR3 contains 15 residues. Germline CDR1 is SEHNR and CDR2 is FQNEAQ (reference sequence). Sequenced by immunoSEQ multiplex PCR; TCRdb stores in-frame clones only, minus some. The table shows approximately 70,000 clones, with roughly 84% occurring only once. Study results and caveats: White British donors predominated, females outnumbered males, and clonal diversity was possibly underestimated.

This TCR was sampled from an adult in good health. This sequence joins TRBV7-9 and TRBJ1-3, with D tentatively TRBD1 (6 bases). Sample: peripheral blood, taken on day 0 of AZD1222 vaccination. For the CDR3, the DNA is TGTGCCAGCAGCCATGACAGGATCTCTGGAAACACCATATATTTT. It encodes CASSHDRISGNTIYF.